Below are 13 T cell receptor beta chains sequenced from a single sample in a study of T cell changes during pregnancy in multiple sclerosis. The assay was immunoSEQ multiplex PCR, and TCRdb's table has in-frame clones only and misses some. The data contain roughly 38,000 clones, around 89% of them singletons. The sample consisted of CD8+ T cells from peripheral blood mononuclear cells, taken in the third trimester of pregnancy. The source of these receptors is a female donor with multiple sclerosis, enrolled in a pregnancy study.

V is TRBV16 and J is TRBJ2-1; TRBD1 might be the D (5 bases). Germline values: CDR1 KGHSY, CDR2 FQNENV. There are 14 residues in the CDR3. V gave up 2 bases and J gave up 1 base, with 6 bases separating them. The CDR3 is CASSQDRSYNEQFF. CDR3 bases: TGTGCCAGCAGCCAAGACAGATCCTACAATGAGCAGTTCTTC.

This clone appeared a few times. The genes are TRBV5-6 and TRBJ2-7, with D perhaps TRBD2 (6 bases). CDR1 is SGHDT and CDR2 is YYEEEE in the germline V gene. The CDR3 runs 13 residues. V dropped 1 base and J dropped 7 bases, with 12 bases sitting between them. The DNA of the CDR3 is TGTGCCAGCAGCTTGTCCCTCCGGGGGGAGCAGTACTTC. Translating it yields CASSLSLRGEQYF.

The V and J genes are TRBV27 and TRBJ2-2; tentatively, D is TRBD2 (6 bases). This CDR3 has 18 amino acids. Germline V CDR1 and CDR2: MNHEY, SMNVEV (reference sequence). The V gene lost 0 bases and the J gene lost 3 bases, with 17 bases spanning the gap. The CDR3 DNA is TGTGCCAGCAGTTTATCTCAGGGCTGGGAGGAGGACACCGGGGAGCTGTTTTTT. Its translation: CASSLSQGWEEDTGELFF.

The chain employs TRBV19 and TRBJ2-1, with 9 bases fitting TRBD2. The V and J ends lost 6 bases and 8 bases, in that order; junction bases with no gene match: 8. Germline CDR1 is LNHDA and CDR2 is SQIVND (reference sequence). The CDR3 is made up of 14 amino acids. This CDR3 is CASRGRGGLDEQFF. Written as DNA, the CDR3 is TGTGCCAGTAGAGGGCGGGGGGGCCTGGATGAGCAGTTCTTC.

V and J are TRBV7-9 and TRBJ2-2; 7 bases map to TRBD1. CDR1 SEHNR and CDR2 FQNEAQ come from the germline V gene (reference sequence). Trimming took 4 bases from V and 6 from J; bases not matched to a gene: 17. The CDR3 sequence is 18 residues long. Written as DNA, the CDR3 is TGTGCCAGCAGCTGGATCGTAAGAGGGGGCCAGTCCCCCGGGGAGCTGTTTTTT. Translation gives CASSWIVRGGQSPGELFF. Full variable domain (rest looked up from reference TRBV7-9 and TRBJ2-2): DTGVSQNPRHKITKRGQNVTFRCDPISEHNRLYWYRQTLGQGPEFLTYFQNEAQLEKSRLLSDRFSAERPKGSFSTLEIQRTEQGDSAMYLCASSWIVRGGQSPGELFFGEGSRLTVL.

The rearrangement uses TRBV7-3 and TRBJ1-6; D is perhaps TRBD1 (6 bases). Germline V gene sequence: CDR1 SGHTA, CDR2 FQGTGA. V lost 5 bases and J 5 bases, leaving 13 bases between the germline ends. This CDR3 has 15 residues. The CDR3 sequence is CASSQRTANNSPLHF. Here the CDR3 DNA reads TGTGCCAGCAGCCAAAGGACAGCCAATAATTCACCCCTCCACTTT. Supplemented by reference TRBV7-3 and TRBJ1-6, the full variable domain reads GAGVSQTPSNKVTEKGKYVELRCDPISGHTALYWYRQSLGQGPEFLIYFQGTGAADDSGLPNDRFFAVRPEGSVSTLKIQRTERGDSAVYLCASSQRTANNSPLHFGNGTRLTVT.

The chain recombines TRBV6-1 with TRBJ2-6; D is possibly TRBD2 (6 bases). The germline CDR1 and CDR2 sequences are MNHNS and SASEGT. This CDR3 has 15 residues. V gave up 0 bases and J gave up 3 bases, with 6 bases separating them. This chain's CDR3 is CASSEAGGGANVLTF. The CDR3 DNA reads TGTGCCAGCAGTGAAGCGGGGGGTGGGGCCAACGTCCTGACTTTC.

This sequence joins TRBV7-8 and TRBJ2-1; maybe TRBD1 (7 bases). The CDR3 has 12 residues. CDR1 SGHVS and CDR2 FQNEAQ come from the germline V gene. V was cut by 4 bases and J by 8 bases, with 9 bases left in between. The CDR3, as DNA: TGTGCCAGCAGCTCCAGGGGGGATGAGCAGTTCTTC. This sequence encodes CASSSRGDEQFF.

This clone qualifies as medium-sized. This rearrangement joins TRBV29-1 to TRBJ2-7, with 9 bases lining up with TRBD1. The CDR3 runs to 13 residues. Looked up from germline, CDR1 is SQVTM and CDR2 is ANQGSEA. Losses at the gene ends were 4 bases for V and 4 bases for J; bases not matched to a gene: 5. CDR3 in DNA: TGCAGCGTTGGGACAGGGGAAGGATACGAGCAGTACTTC. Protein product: CSVGTGEGYEQYF.

For the CDR3, the DNA is TGTGCCAGCCATAAAACAGGGAGCTCCTACGAGCAGTACTTC. Translation: CASHKTGSSYEQYF. The chain combines TRBV5-6 with TRBJ2-7, with D possibly matching TRBD1 (6 bases). Trimming took 7 bases from V and 0 from J, leaving 14 bases between them. The CDR3 spans 14 residues. Germline V CDR1 and CDR2: SGHDT, YYEEEE.

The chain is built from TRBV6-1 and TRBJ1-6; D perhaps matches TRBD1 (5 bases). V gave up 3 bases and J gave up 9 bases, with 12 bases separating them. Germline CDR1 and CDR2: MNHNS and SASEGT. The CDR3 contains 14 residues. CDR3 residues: CASSEFQGISPLHF. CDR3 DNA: TGTGCCAGCAGTGAGTTTCAGGGAATTTCACCCCTCCACTTT.

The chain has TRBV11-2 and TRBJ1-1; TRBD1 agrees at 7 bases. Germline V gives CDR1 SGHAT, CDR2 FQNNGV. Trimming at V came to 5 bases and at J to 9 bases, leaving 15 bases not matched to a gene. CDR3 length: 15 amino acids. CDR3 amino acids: CASSPTTGVGAQAFF. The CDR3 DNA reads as TGTGCCAGCAGCCCCACAACAGGGGTTGGGGCCCAAGCTTTCTTT.

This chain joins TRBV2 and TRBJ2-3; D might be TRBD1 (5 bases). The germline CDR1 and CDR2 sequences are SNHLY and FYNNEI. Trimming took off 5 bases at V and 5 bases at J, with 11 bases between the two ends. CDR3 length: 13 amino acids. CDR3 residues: CASSPGREDTQYF. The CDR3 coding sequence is TGTGCCAGCAGTCCGGGCAGGGAAGATACGCAGTATTTT.